This T cell receptor (beta chain) was identified during a study of T cell changes during pregnancy in multiple sclerosis. The CDR3 loop spans 14 amino acids. Germline loops: CDR1 LNHDA, CDR2 SQIVND (reference sequence). V lost 3 bases and J lost 4; bases outside the gene matches: 3. Libraries were prepared by immunoSEQ multiplex PCR; TCRdb keeps only in-frame clonotypes and omits some of them. The table has approximately 88,000 clones, 80% to 95% seen once. The receptor was isolated from a female donor with multiple sclerosis, enrolled in a pregnancy study. The chain couples TRBV19 to TRBJ1-5; 7 nucleotides align to TRBD1. The sample was peripheral blood, taken in the first trimester of pregnancy. CDR3 nucleotides: TGTGCCAGTAGTATCGGGACAGAGAATCAGCCCCAGCATTTT. Its protein product is CASSIGTENQPQHF.